The 26 T cell receptor beta chains reported below all come from one sample, sequenced in a study of blood T cells in healthy people across ages. Next came a second PCR, run for about 7 to 12 cycles, which used a sample-barcoded 5' primer along with a J-beta primer mix. TCRdb recomputed calls from the 5' RACE reads with MiXCR, one row per CDR3 protein. In the table there are 1.2 million to 1.5 million distinct CDR3 sequences, 59% of which are singletons. Material for sequencing was blood. These receptors all come from a man aged 18 to 29 in good health.

This chain links TRBV25-1 with TRBJ1-2; D gene uncertain. This CDR3 contains 14 residues. Germline lookup yields CDR1 MGHDK and CDR2 SYGVNS. Trimming removed 2 bases at V and 4 bases at J, with 11 bases between. The CDR3 coding sequence is TGTGCCAGCAGTGAAGAGGGCATCAGCTATGGCTACACCTTC. It encodes CASSEEGISYGYTF.

The rearrangement links TRBV20-1 to TRBJ1-6; TRBD1 matches at 8 bases. The CDR3 length is 19 residues. V shed 0 bases, J shed 1 base, and the junction held 11 bases outside the gene matches. In germline, CDR1 is DFQATT, CDR2 SNEGSKA (reference sequence). CDR3: CSARDTDREGSSYNSPLHF. CDR3 DNA: TGCAGTGCTAGAGATACGGACAGGGAGGGTAGTTCCTATAATTCACCCCTCCACTTT.

The rearrangement uses TRBV7-9 and TRBJ2-2, with TRBD2 matching over 10 bases. V shed 4 bases and J 6 bases; nucleotides not matched to a gene: 5. The CDR3 has 15 amino acids. Per the germline V gene, CDR1 is SEHNR and CDR2 is FQNEAQ (reference sequence). CDR3 in amino acids: CASSSGTSEAGELFF. The CDR3 DNA follows: TGTGCCAGCAGCTCTGGGACTAGCGAAGCCGGGGAGCTGTTTTTT.

V gene TRBV5-1 combines with J gene TRBJ2-5; 7 positions agree with TRBD2. Trimming at V came to 4 bases and at J to 11 bases, leaving 17 bases not matched to a gene. The CDR3 totals 15 residues. Looked up from germline, CDR1 is SGHRS and CDR2 is YFSETQ. CDR3 residues: CASSPLERGLGEQYF. CDR3 nucleotide sequence: TGCGCCAGCAGCCCCCTGGAGCGGGGCTTGGGGGAGCAGTACTTC.

The V call is TRBV24-1, the J call TRBJ1-1; 8 nucleotides align to TRBD1. The germline CDR1 and CDR2 sequences are KGHDR and SFDVKD. CDR3 length equals 15 residues. The J segment lost 0 bases and the V segment lost 5 bases, leaving 4 bases of the junction unmatched. CDR3 region: CATSGTGGMNTEAFF. In DNA form, the CDR3 reads TGTGCCACCAGTGGTACAGGGGGAATGAACACTGAAGCTTTCTTT.

This clonotype was seen many times. The junction differs from germline at one of its ends, possibly a read error. V is TRBV3-1 and J is TRBJ2-5; D is ambiguous. Germline CDR1 and CDR2: LGHDT and YNNKEL (reference sequence). The CDR3 spans 12 residues. CDR3: CASSQEEETQYF. CDR3 nucleotide sequence: TGCGCCAGCAGCCAAGAAGAAGAGACCCAGTACTTC.

This chain uses TRBV4-2 with TRBJ2-5; TRBD2 matches 9 bases. The junction had 7 bases not matched to a gene; V was cut back by 5 bases and J by 3 bases. The germline gives CDR1 LGHNA, CDR2 YNFKEQ. CDR3 length: 15 amino acids. Here the CDR3 DNA reads TGTGCCAGCAGCTCCTCAAGACTAGCGGAAGAGACCCAGTACTTC. The encoded protein is CASSSSRLAEETQYF.

This chain uses TRBV5-1 with TRBJ2-1; 8 bases map to TRBD1. V was clipped by 4 bases and J by 8 bases; unmatched bases: 11. Looked up from germline, CDR1 is SGHRS and CDR2 is YFSETQ. The CDR3 totals 15 residues. Here the CDR3 DNA reads TGCGCCAGCAGCGGCCAGGACAGGGCTATAGATGAGCAGTTCTTC. It codes for CASSGQDRAIDEQFF.

The V and J genes are TRBV20-1 and TRBJ2-3; D perhaps matches TRBD1 (6 bases). The germline CDR1 and CDR2 sequences are DFQATT and SNEGSKA (reference sequence). Trimming took 5 bases from V and 5 from J, leaving 11 bases between them. The CDR3 covers 12 residues. DNA for the CDR3: TGCAGTGCTCAAACCAGGGGAGATACGCAGTATTTT. As protein: CSAQTRGDTQYF.

V is TRBV12-5 and J is TRBJ2-1; D is unclear. Trimming took off 0 bases at V and 2 bases at J, with 11 bases between the two ends. The CDR3 is made up of 16 amino acids. Looked up from germline, CDR1 is LGHNT and CDR2 is FRNRAP. CDR3 sequence reads: CASGLVLGRPYNEQFF. The CDR3 coding sequence is TGTGCTAGTGGTTTGGTACTGGGCCGTCCCTACAATGAGCAGTTCTTC.

The chain recombines TRBV28 with TRBJ2-1; D gene ambiguous. Germline V CDR1 and CDR2: MDHEN, SYDVKM. The CDR3 spans 12 residues. Trimming took off 5 bases at V and 5 bases at J, with 7 bases between the two ends. The CDR3: CASSPWNNEQFF. Written as DNA, the CDR3 is TGTGCCAGCAGTCCCTGGAACAATGAGCAGTTCTTC. Looking up the rest from reference TRBV28 and TRBJ2-1 gives the full variable domain: DVKVTQSSRYLVKRTGEKVFLECVQDMDHENMFWYRQDPGLGLRLIYFSYDVKMKEKGDIPEGYSVSREKKERFSLILESASTNQTSMYLCASSPWNNEQFFGPGTRLTVL.

The genes are TRBV6-5 and TRBJ1-4; D uncertain. CDR1 is MNHEY and CDR2 is SVGAGI in the germline V gene. Trimming stripped 6 bases from V and 10 bases from J, with 9 bases between. This CDR3 region has 11 residues. The CDR3 bases are TGTGCCAGCAGGGAAGGGCCAAAACTGTTTTTT. It translates to CASREGPKLFF.

The J gene is TRBJ2-1, the V gene TRBV6-6; the D is unclear. The germline V gene encodes CDR1 MNHNY and CDR2 SVGAGI (reference sequence). The CDR3 loop spans 14 amino acids. V dropped 6 bases and J dropped 2 bases, with 11 bases sitting between them. For the CDR3, the DNA is TGTGCCAGCAGGTACCGAGGAACCTACAATGAGCAGTTCTTC. Translating it yields CASRYRGTYNEQFF.

The chain recombines TRBV3-1 with TRBJ2-5; D tentatively fits TRBD1 or TRBD2 (6 bases each). V gave up 1 base and J gave up 2 bases, with 8 bases separating them. Germline values: CDR1 LGHDT, CDR2 YNNKEL (reference sequence). This CDR3 is 14 amino acids long. CDR3 amino acids: CASSQAGAQETQYF. CDR3 DNA sequence: TGTGCCAGCAGCCAAGCGGGGGCACAAGAGACCCAGTACTTC.

This clonotype appeared a single time. The V gene is TRBV4-3, the J gene TRBJ2-7; 10 positions agree with TRBD1. Germline loops: CDR1 LGHNA, CDR2 YSLEER. The CDR3 contains 14 residues. Trimming removed 0 bases from V and 8 bases from J; junction bases left unmatched: 4. CDR3 nucleotide sequence: TGCGCCAGCAGCCAAGAGGGGACAGGGGCCAAGCAGTACTTC. This encodes CASSQEGTGAKQYF.

The gene calls are TRBV12-3 or TRBV12-4 and TRBJ2-3; possibly TRBD2 for D (6 bases). The CDR3 extends over 11 amino acids. V was clipped by 8 bases and J by 8 bases, with 11 bases between them. The CDR3 loop reads CASLGEATQYF. The CDR3 DNA reads as TGTGCCAGCCTCGGGGAGGCTACGCAGTATTTT.

The V and J genes are TRBV15 and TRBJ1-2, with D uncertain. Germline CDR1 LNHNV, CDR2 YYDKDF (reference sequence). This CDR3 is 15 amino acids long. Trimming cost V 1 base and J 0 bases, with 9 bases left between them. The CDR3 bases are TGTGCCACCAGCAGAGTGGAGACTACTAACTATGGCTACACCTTC. Its translation: CATSRVETTNYGYTF.

V gene TRBV12-3 or TRBV12-4 combines with J gene TRBJ2-1; D uncertain. TRBJ2-7 matches the DNA end more closely, so the J call is doubtful. This CDR3 has 14 amino acids. The DNA for the CDR3 is TGTGCCAGCAGTCCGCCACAACCCTACAATGAGCAGTACTTC. Translated: CASSPPQPYNEQYF.

The chain recombines TRBV19 with TRBJ2-7; possibly TRBD2 for D (5 bases). Trimming cost V 4 bases and J 5 bases, with 9 bases left between them. Germline CDR1 is LNHDA and CDR2 is SQIVND (reference sequence). There are 12 residues in the CDR3. CDR3 coding DNA: TGTGCCAGTAGTAACGACTACAACGAGCAGTACTTC. Its translation: CASSNDYNEQYF.

This clonotype was seen once. The chain uses TRBV29-1 and TRBJ2-3; D unclear. This CDR3 region has 12 residues. Germline loops: CDR1 SQVTM, CDR2 ANQGSEA. V was cut by 5 bases and J by 2 bases, with 8 bases left in between. CDR3 in amino acids: CSVSPTTDTQYF. In DNA, the CDR3 is TGCAGCGTTTCTCCTACCACAGATACGCAGTATTTT.

The V gene is TRBV27, the J gene TRBJ2-7; 10 positions agree with TRBD1. J gave up 5 bases and V 3 bases, and 7 bases lay outside the gene matches. This CDR3 contains 15 residues. Germline V CDR1 and CDR2: MNHEY, SMNVEV (reference sequence). The CDR3 DNA reads as TGTGCCAGCAGTTTGGACAGGGGGACAAATCACGAGCAGTACTTC. Amino acid sequence: CASSLDRGTNHEQYF.

The CDR3 sequence is CASGPLDSTEAFF. DNA of the CDR3: TGTGCCAGCGGCCCCTTGGACAGCACTGAAGCTTTCTTT. This sequence joins TRBV7-9 and TRBJ1-1; perhaps TRBD1 as D (6 bases). The germline V gene has CDR1 SEHNR and CDR2 FQNEAQ (reference sequence). This CDR3 has 13 residues. V was shortened by 8 bases and J by 4 bases, with 14 bases between the two germline ends.

About this clonotype: At one end, the junction sequence differs from germline, possibly due to a read error. The chain joins TRBV7-2 to TRBJ2-5; TRBD1 matches 10 bases. The CDR3 is 15 residues long. The germline V gene encodes CDR1 SGHTA and CDR2 FQGNSA. The chain's CDR3 is CASSPDRGKRETQYF. CDR3 bases: TGCGCCAGCAGCCCGGACAGGGGGAAGCGGGAGACCCAGTACTTC.

The rearrangement links TRBV7-3 to TRBJ2-3, with TRBD2 as a possible D gene (5 bases). From germline, CDR1 is SGHTA and CDR2 FQGTGA. The V end was cut by 2 bases, the J end by 4 bases, with 10 bases between. The CDR3 sequence is 14 residues long. The CDR3 is CASSLRASPDTQYF. CDR3 bases: TGTGCCAGCAGCTTACGGGCTAGCCCAGATACGCAGTATTTT.

J is TRBJ1-6 and V is TRBV3-1; tentative D call: TRBD1 (6 bases). Germline values: CDR1 LGHDT, CDR2 YNNKEL (reference sequence). Trimming removed 1 base at V and 7 bases at J, with 14 bases between. There are 16 residues in the CDR3. The CDR3 DNA sequence: TGTGCCAGCAGCCAAGGAACCGGGGGGGGCAATTCACCCCTCCACTTT. Translated, it gives CASSQGTGGGNSPLHF. The entire variable domain, with the rest obtained from reference TRBV3-1 and TRBJ1-6, is as follows: DTAVSQTPKYLVTQMGNDKSIKCEQNLGHDTMYWYKQDSKKFLKIMFSYNNKELIINETVPNRFSPKSPDKAHLNLHINSLELGDSAVYFCASSQGTGGGNSPLHFGNGTRLTVT.

This chain uses TRBV20-1 with TRBJ1-3; unclear D gene. CDR1 and CDR2 from the germline V gene are DFQATT and SNEGSKA (reference sequence). The ends were cut back, 4 bases at V and 4 bases at J, with 5 bases in the middle. The CDR3 covers 11 residues. The CDR3 DNA reads as TGCAGTGCTAACCTGGGAAACACCATATATTTT. This gives the protein CSANLGNTIYF.